This TCR beta chain derives from a study of early T cells in non-severe SARS-CoV-2 infection. Germline CDR1 DFQATT, CDR2 SNEGSKA (reference sequence). Germline trimming cut 4 bases from V and 5 bases from J; bases unmatched to any gene: 9. This CDR3 comprises 15 residues. TCRdb re-called the 5' RACE reads through MiXCR, storing one row per CDR3 protein. The table shows about 71,000 distinct CDR3 sequences, with roughly 13% occurring only once. The source material was whole blood. The chain recombines TRBV20-1 with TRBJ2-1; TRBD1 aligns across 9 bases. The source is an adult who was a healthcare worker with PCR-confirmed SARS-CoV-2 infection or an uninfected control (not recorded which). CDR3 nucleotide sequence: TGCAGTGCTACGCCGGGACAGGGTAGGGACAATGAGCAGTTCTTC. Protein sequence: CSATPGQGRDNEQFF.